These T cell receptor beta chains were read from a single sample in a study of early T cells in non-severe SARS-CoV-2 infection. TCRdb re-called the 5' RACE reads through MiXCR, storing one row per CDR3 protein. This sample has roughly 66,000 distinct CDR3 sequences; roughly 9.1% occur once, and the top ten carry 3.2%. The material sequenced was whole blood. The receptors originated from an adult who was a healthcare worker with PCR-confirmed SARS-CoV-2 infection or an uninfected control (not recorded which). Both conserved end residues are part of each CDR3. The D gene is left open where the match is weak. Where a row states a size, it is once, few, many or the class of an expanded clone; other rows omit it.

abundance: many
v_gene: TRBV4-2
d_gene: NA
j_gene: TRBJ2-7
CDR3nt: TGTGCCAGCAGCCAAGCCCAGACAGGAGGGGTATACGAGCAGTACTTC
CDR3aa: CASSQAQTGGVYEQYF

abundance: NA
v_gene: TRBV12-3/TRBV12-4
d_gene: NA
j_gene: TRBJ2-5
CDR3nt: TGTGCCAGCGGTGGGGGCTTAAGAGAGACCCAGTACTTC
CDR3aa: CASGGGLRETQYF

abundance: NA
v_gene: TRBV28
d_gene: TRBD1
j_gene: TRBJ2-7
CDR3nt: TGTGCCACCTCGGACAGGGCTACCTACGAGCAGTACTTC
CDR3aa: CATSDRATYEQYF

abundance: NA
v_gene: TRBV2
d_gene: NA
j_gene: TRBJ1-5
CDR3nt: TGTGCCAGGTCGGGAGGGCCTGTCAATCAGCCCCAGCATTTT
CDR3aa: CARSGGPVNQPQHF

abundance: many
v_gene: TRBV12-3/TRBV12-4
d_gene: NA
j_gene: TRBJ1-1
CDR3nt: TGTGCCAGCAGTTTCGGGGGCGGGGTGGCTGAAGCTTTCTTT
CDR3aa: CASSFGGGVAEAFF

abundance: few
v_gene: TRBV6-7
d_gene: NA
j_gene: TRBJ1-2
CDR3nt: TGTGCCAGCACCCCCGGACCCTGGGATGGCTACACCTTC
CDR3aa: CASTPGPWDGYTF

abundance: many
v_gene: TRBV7-3
d_gene: NA
j_gene: TRBJ2-7
CDR3nt: TGTGCCAGCAGCCAAGCGCCCCCCTACGAGCAGTACTTC
CDR3aa: CASSQAPPYEQYF

abundance: NA
v_gene: TRBV7-6
d_gene: NA
j_gene: TRBJ2-1
CDR3nt: TGTGCCAGCAGCCAACGGGACGAATGGAATGAGCAGTTCTTC
CDR3aa: CASSQRDEWNEQFF

abundance: NA
v_gene: TRBV5-1
d_gene: NA
j_gene: TRBJ2-1
CDR3nt: TGCGCCAGCAGCTTGGCTTTGGGAGTAACTTACAATGAGCAGTTCTTC
CDR3aa: CASSLALGVTYNEQFF

abundance: NA
v_gene: TRBV24-1
d_gene: NA
j_gene: TRBJ2-5
CDR3nt: TGTGCCACCAGTGATAGAGGAGAAGCCCAAGAGACCCAGTACTTC
CDR3aa: CATSDRGEAQETQYF

abundance: many
v_gene: TRBV2
d_gene: NA
j_gene: TRBJ2-5
CDR3nt: TGTGCCAGCAGACTACAGGGTAGCCCTCAAGAGACCCAGTACTTC
CDR3aa: CASRLQGSPQETQYF

abundance: many
v_gene: TRBV2
d_gene: TRBD2
j_gene: TRBJ2-1
CDR3nt: TGTGCCAGCAGTACGGGACTAGAGGGGCAGTTCTTC
CDR3aa: CASSTGLEGQFF

abundance: many
v_gene: TRBV11-3
d_gene: NA
j_gene: TRBJ2-5
CDR3nt: TGTGCCAGCAGCTTACACTACCAAGAGACCCAGTACTTC
CDR3aa: CASSLHYQETQYF

abundance: many
v_gene: TRBV7-9
d_gene: NA
j_gene: TRBJ2-7
CDR3nt: TGTGCCAGCAGCTTTGAACGGGCGAGGGACGAGCAGTACTTC
CDR3aa: CASSFERARDEQYF

abundance: NA
v_gene: TRBV18
d_gene: NA
j_gene: TRBJ2-3
CDR3nt: TGTGCCAGCTCACCCACAGTGGCGGGGACAGATACGCAGTATTTT
CDR3aa: CASSPTVAGTDTQYF

abundance: NA
v_gene: TRBV20-1
d_gene: TRBD1
j_gene: TRBJ1-4
CDR3nt: TGCAGTGCTTTTACAGGGGGCTTCGGAGAAAAACTGTTTTTT
CDR3aa: CSAFTGGFGEKLFF

abundance: many
v_gene: TRBV9
d_gene: TRBD2
j_gene: TRBJ2-1
CDR3nt: TGTGCCAGCAGCGTAGTGGGTGGGACTAACTACAATGAGCAGTTCTTC
CDR3aa: CASSVVGGTNYNEQFF

abundance: NA
v_gene: TRBV11-1
d_gene: NA
j_gene: TRBJ2-7
CDR3nt: TGTGCCAGCAGCTTAGTTAACTCGGGGAGCGAGCAGTACTTC
CDR3aa: CASSLVNSGSEQYF

abundance: NA
v_gene: TRBV11-2
d_gene: NA
j_gene: TRBJ2-3
CDR3nt: TGTGCCAGCCCCAAGCCAGAGCGACCCACAGATACGCAGTATTTT
CDR3aa: CASPKPERPTDTQYF

abundance: many
v_gene: TRBV11-2
d_gene: NA
j_gene: TRBJ2-7
CDR3nt: TGTGCCAGCAGCCGTACAGGGAATCGGCACGAGCAGTACTTC
CDR3aa: CASSRTGNRHEQYF

abundance: many
v_gene: TRBV28
d_gene: TRBD2
j_gene: TRBJ2-5
CDR3nt: TGTGCCAGCAGTTGGGGCGGGAGGCCCCAAGAGACCCAGTACTTC
CDR3aa: CASSWGGRPQETQYF

abundance: few
v_gene: TRBV10-3
d_gene: NA
j_gene: TRBJ2-2
CDR3nt: TGTGCCATCAGTGGATACCCGGGGTCCGGGGAGCTGTTTTTT
CDR3aa: CAISGYPGSGELFF

abundance: NA
v_gene: TRBV6-2/TRBV6-3
d_gene: TRBD1
j_gene: TRBJ1-2
CDR3nt: TGTGCCAGCAGAAAAGACAGGGCTATGAGCTACACCTTC
CDR3aa: CASRKDRAMSYTF

abundance: few
v_gene: TRBV12-3/TRBV12-4
d_gene: NA
j_gene: TRBJ2-7
CDR3nt: TGTGCCAGCAGCCCTGGACCTGAATCCTACGAGCAGTACTTC
CDR3aa: CASSPGPESYEQYF

abundance: large
v_gene: TRBV12-3/TRBV12-4
d_gene: NA
j_gene: TRBJ2-1
CDR3nt: TGTGCCAGCAGTCTAGGAGGCCCGGGGAATGAGCAGTTCTTC
CDR3aa: CASSLGGPGNEQFF

abundance: NA
v_gene: TRBV2
d_gene: NA
j_gene: TRBJ1-1
CDR3nt: TGTGCCAGCAGTTTCGACACGAACACTGAAGCTTTCTTT
CDR3aa: CASSFDTNTEAFF

abundance: NA
v_gene: TRBV6-2/TRBV6-3
d_gene: NA
j_gene: TRBJ2-7
CDR3nt: TGTGCCAGCAGTGACCCATACGAGCAGTACTTC
CDR3aa: CASSDPYEQYF

abundance: many
v_gene: TRBV24-1
d_gene: NA
j_gene: TRBJ2-3
CDR3nt: TGTGCCACCAGTGATCGCCGGGACCCCCAGTATTTT
CDR3aa: CATSDRRDPQYF

abundance: few
v_gene: TRBV7-2
d_gene: TRBD2
j_gene: TRBJ2-7
CDR3nt: TGTGCCAGCAGCTTAGTTGCTAGCGGGGTACCCTACGAGCAGTACTTC
CDR3aa: CASSLVASGVPYEQYF

abundance: few
v_gene: TRBV18
d_gene: NA
j_gene: TRBJ2-7
CDR3nt: TGTGCCAGCTCACCAGGGACTCGCTACGAGCAGTACTTC
CDR3aa: CASSPGTRYEQYF

abundance: many
v_gene: TRBV7-9
d_gene: TRBD1
j_gene: TRBJ2-2
CDR3nt: TGTGCCAGCAGCGACCGACTCCAGGGGGCCGGGGAGCTGTTTTTT
CDR3aa: CASSDRLQGAGELFF

abundance: few
v_gene: TRBV7-2
d_gene: NA
j_gene: TRBJ2-5
CDR3nt: TGTGCCAGCAGGGACCGTCAGGAAGAGACCCAGTACTTC
CDR3aa: CASRDRQEETQYF

abundance: many
v_gene: TRBV28
d_gene: NA
j_gene: TRBJ2-7
CDR3nt: TGTGCCAGCAGTTTCGGAAGGAAGTACTTC
CDR3aa: CASSFGRKYF

abundance: few
v_gene: TRBV29-1
d_gene: NA
j_gene: TRBJ1-4
CDR3nt: TGCAGCGTTGACCCCAACGGGACTAATGAAAAACTGTTTTTT
CDR3aa: CSVDPNGTNEKLFF

abundance: NA
v_gene: TRBV11-3
d_gene: NA
j_gene: TRBJ2-1
CDR3nt: TGTGCCAGCAGCTTAGAGGGCACAAAGGGGTACAATGAGCAGTTCTTC
CDR3aa: CASSLEGTKGYNEQFF

abundance: few
v_gene: TRBV4-2
d_gene: NA
j_gene: TRBJ2-7
CDR3nt: TGTGCCAGCAGCCAAGAGCGGACAATGGGCTACGAGCAGTACTTC
CDR3aa: CASSQERTMGYEQYF

abundance: many
v_gene: TRBV7-3
d_gene: NA
j_gene: TRBJ2-2
CDR3nt: TGTGCCAGCAGCCTTACTCCAACCGGGGAGCTGTTTTTT
CDR3aa: CASSLTPTGELFF

abundance: NA
v_gene: TRBV11-3
d_gene: NA
j_gene: TRBJ1-1
CDR3nt: TGTGCCAGCAGCTCGGGCCAGCGCACTGAAGCTTTCTTT
CDR3aa: CASSSGQRTEAFF

abundance: NA
v_gene: TRBV20-1
d_gene: TRBD2
j_gene: TRBJ2-7
CDR3nt: TGCAGTGCTTCCCAAACTAGCCTGGACGGGGGGGAGCAGTACTTC
CDR3aa: CSASQTSLDGGEQYF

abundance: many
v_gene: TRBV6-4
d_gene: TRBD2
j_gene: TRBJ2-3
CDR3nt: TGTGCCAGCAGTGAACTAGCGGGAGCAGATACGCAGTATTTT
CDR3aa: CASSELAGADTQYF

abundance: few
v_gene: TRBV20-1
d_gene: TRBD1
j_gene: TRBJ1-6
CDR3nt: TGCAGTGCCCTCCCGACAGGGGGCCATTCACCCCTCCACTTT
CDR3aa: CSALPTGGHSPLHF

abundance: few
v_gene: TRBV7-3
d_gene: NA
j_gene: TRBJ2-2
CDR3nt: TGTGCCAGCAGCCTGGGGACCAAGACCGACGGGGAGCTGTTTTTT
CDR3aa: CASSLGTKTDGELFF

abundance: many
v_gene: TRBV7-9
d_gene: TRBD2
j_gene: TRBJ2-1
CDR3nt: TGTGCCAGCAGCTTTGAACTAGCGTCCTCCAATGAGCAGTTCTTC
CDR3aa: CASSFELASSNEQFF

abundance: NA
v_gene: TRBV20-1
d_gene: NA
j_gene: TRBJ1-1
CDR3nt: TGCAGTGCTAGAGAGTGGGGGGGACCTGGTGCTGAAGCTTTCTTT
CDR3aa: CSAREWGGPGAEAFF

abundance: NA
v_gene: TRBV30
d_gene: NA
j_gene: TRBJ2-2
CDR3nt: TGTGCCTGGAGAAACAAAGGGCAAAACACCGGGGAGCTGTTTTTT
CDR3aa: CAWRNKGQNTGELFF

abundance: NA
v_gene: TRBV19
d_gene: NA
j_gene: TRBJ1-1
CDR3nt: TGTGCCAGTAGTATTCCTGGGAGCGCGGGTAGGTTTCCAGCTTTCTTT
CDR3aa: CASSIPGSAGRFPAFF

abundance: NA
v_gene: TRBV5-1
d_gene: NA
j_gene: TRBJ1-3
CDR3nt: TGCGCCAGCAGCTTGCCTGACTCTGGAAACACCATATATTTT
CDR3aa: CASSLPDSGNTIYF

abundance: many
v_gene: TRBV9
d_gene: NA
j_gene: TRBJ2-1
CDR3nt: TGTGCCAGCAGCCCATCGGTCAATGTAGAGCAGTTCTTC
CDR3aa: CASSPSVNVEQFF

abundance: NA
v_gene: TRBV14
d_gene: NA
j_gene: TRBJ2-1
CDR3nt: TGTGCCAGCAGCCCACTAGGACAGCGCGGCAATGAGCAGTTCTTC
CDR3aa: CASSPLGQRGNEQFF

abundance: many
v_gene: TRBV5-1
d_gene: TRBD2
j_gene: TRBJ2-1
CDR3nt: TGCGCCAGCAGCCTCCGGGACTACCCTCCGATCGGGAATGAGCAGTTCTTC
CDR3aa: CASSLRDYPPIGNEQFF

abundance: NA
v_gene: TRBV6-1
d_gene: NA
j_gene: TRBJ2-3
CDR3nt: TGTGCCAGCAGTGAATTATCGACAGAGACAGATACGCAGTATTTT
CDR3aa: CASSELSTETDTQYF

abundance: NA
v_gene: TRBV20-1
d_gene: NA
j_gene: TRBJ1-5
CDR3nt: TGCAGGGCGGGGGGAAACCAGCCCCAGCATTTT
CDR3aa: CRAGGNQPQHF